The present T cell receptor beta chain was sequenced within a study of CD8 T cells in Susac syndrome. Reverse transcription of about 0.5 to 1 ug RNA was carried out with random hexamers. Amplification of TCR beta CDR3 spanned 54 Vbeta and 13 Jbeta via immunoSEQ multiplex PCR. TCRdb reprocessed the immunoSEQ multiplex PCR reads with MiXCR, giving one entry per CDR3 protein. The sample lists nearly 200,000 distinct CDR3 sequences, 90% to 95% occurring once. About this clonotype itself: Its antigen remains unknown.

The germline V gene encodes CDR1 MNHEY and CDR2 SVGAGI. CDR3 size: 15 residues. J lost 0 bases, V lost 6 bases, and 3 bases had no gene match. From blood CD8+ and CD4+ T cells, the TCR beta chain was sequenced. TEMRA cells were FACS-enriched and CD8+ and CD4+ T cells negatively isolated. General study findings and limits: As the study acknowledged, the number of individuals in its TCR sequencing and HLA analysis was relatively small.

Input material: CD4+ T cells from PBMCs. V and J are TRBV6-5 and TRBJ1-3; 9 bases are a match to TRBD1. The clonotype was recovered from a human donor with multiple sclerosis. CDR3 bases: TGTGCCAGCAGCCCGACAGGGGGCTCTGGAAACACCATATATTTT. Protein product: CASSPTGGSGNTIYF.